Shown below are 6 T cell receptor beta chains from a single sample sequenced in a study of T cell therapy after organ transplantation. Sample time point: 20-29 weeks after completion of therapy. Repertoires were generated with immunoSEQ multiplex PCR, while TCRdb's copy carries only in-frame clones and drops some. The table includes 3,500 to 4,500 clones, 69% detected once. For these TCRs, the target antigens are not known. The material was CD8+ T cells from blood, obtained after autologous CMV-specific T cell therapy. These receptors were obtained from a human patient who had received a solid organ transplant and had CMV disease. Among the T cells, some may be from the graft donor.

Written as DNA, the CDR3 is TGTGCCAGCAGTGAAGCGGGGGTTATCACCGGGGAGCTGTTTTTT. It encodes CASSEAGVITGELFF. This sequence joins TRBV6-1 and TRBJ2-2; TRBD1 or TRBD2 may be the D gene (5 bases each). V gave up 0 bases and J gave up 4 bases, with 9 bases separating them. Germline CDR1 MNHNS, CDR2 SASEGT. This CDR3 has 15 amino acids.

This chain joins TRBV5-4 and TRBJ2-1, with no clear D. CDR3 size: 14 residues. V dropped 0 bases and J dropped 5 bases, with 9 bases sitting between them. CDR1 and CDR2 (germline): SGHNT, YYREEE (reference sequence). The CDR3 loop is CASSLDSIDNEQFF. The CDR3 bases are TGTGCCAGCAGCTTGGACTCAATCGACAATGAGCAGTTCTTC.

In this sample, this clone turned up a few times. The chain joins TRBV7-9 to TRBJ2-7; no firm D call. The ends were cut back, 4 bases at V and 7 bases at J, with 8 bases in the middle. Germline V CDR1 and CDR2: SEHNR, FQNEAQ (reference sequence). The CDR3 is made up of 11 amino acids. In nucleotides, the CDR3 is TGTGCCAGCAGCTGGACGGAAGAGCAGTACTTC. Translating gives CASSWTEEQYF.

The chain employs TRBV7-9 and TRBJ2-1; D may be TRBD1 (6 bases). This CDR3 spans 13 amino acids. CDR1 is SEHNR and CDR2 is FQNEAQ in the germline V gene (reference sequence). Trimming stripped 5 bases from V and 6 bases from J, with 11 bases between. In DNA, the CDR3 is TGTGCCAGCAGCCTCGTGGGGGCCAATGAGCAGTTCTTC. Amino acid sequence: CASSLVGANEQFF. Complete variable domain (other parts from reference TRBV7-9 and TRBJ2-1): DTGVSQNPRHKITKRGQNVTFRCDPISEHNRLYWYRQTLGQGPEFLTYFQNEAQLEKSRLLSDRFSAERPKGSFSTLEIQRTEQGDSAMYLCASSLVGANEQFFGPGTRLTVL.

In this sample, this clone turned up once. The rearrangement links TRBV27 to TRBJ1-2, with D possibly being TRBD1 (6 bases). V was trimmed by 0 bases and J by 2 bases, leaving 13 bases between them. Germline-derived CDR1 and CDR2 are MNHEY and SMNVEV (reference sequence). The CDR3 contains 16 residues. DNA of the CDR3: TGTGCCAGCAGTTTATCTGTGCAGGGACAAAACTATGGCTACACCTTC. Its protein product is CASSLSVQGQNYGYTF.

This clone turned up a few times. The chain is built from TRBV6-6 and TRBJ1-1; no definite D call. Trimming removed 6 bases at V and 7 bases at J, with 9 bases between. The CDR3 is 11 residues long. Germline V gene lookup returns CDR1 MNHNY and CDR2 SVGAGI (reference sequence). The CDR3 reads CASSPRDEAFF. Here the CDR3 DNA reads TGTGCCAGCAGCCCTCGGGATGAAGCTTTCTTT.